This T cell receptor beta chain emerged from a study of beta chain features in type 1 diabetes. Study-level information: Over all samples combined, more than 90,000,000 sorted cells were examined. Study-level points and caveats: In type 1 diabetes patients, VDJ junctions had fewer insertions; deletions at these junctions were more frequent. All four CD4+ subsets of Type 1 diabetes patients contained TCRB CDR3s that were moderately but significantly shorter.

On this clone itself: Antigen specificity is unknown.

Sorted populations all had greater than 98% purity. Every bit of the isolated RNA underwent reverse transcription, so sequencing read expressed TCRB transcripts. TCRdb keeps only in-frame clones here, not all; method: immunoSEQ multiplex PCR. The sample comprises 250,000 to 350,000 clones, 14% of which are singletons, and about 6.7% rests with the top ten. The TCR was taken from a man aged 25-40 years in good health. The sample comprised central memory CD4+ T cells from blood.

As DNA, the CDR3 is TGTGCCAGCAGCGCCCTTCAAGCGGGCACAGATACGCAGTATTTT. Translated, it gives CASSALQAGTDTQYF. The V and J genes are TRBV9 and TRBJ2-3, with TRBD2 as a possible D gene (5 bases). This CDR3 has 15 amino acids. Germline-derived CDR1 and CDR2 are SGDLS and YYNGEE. Trimming left V 3 bases short and J 1 base short, with 12 bases between.